The clone carrying this T cell receptor (beta chain) was seen repeatedly, ten times or more. The sample is drawn from a study of blood T cells in healthy people across ages. From germline, CDR1 is MNHEY and CDR2 SMNVEV (reference sequence). The V gene lost 9 bases and the J gene lost 2 bases, with 14 bases spanning the gap. The CDR3 spans 13 residues. The use of a sample-barcoded 5' primer and a J-beta primer mix characterized a second PCR of 7 to 11 cycles. TCRdb analysed the 5' RACE reads with MiXCR anew, one entry per CDR3 protein. The sample records some 890,000 distinct CDR3 sequences, under 35% being singletons. These data were likewise used in another study, on T cells of mothers and their children.

The sequencing input was blood. This receptor was obtained from a middle-aged woman in good health. The chain has TRBV27 and TRBJ2-7; tentative D call: TRBD1 (6 bases). CDR3 bases: TGTGCCAGTCTTGACAGGCTAACCTACGAGCAGTACTTC. Encoded protein: CASLDRLTYEQYF.